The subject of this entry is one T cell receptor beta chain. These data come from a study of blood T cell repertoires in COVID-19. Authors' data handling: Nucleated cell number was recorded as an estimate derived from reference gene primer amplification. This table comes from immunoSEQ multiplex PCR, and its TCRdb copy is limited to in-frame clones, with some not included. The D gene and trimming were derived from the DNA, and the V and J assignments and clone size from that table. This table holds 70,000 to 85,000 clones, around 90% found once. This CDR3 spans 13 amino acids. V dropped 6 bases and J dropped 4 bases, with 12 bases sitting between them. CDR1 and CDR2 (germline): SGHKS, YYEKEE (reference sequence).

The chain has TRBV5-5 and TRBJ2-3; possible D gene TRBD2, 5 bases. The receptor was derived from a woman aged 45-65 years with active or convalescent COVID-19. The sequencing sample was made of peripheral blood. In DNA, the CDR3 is TGTGCCAGCATAGACCCAGCGGCAGATACGCAGTATTTT. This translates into CASIDPAADTQYF. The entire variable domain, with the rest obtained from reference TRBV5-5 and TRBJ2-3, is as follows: DAGVTQSPTHLIKTRGQQVTLRCSPISGHKSVSWYQQVLGQGPQFIFQYYEKEERGRGNFPDRFSARQFPNYSSELNVNALLLGDSALYLCASIDPAADTQYFGPGTRLTVL.